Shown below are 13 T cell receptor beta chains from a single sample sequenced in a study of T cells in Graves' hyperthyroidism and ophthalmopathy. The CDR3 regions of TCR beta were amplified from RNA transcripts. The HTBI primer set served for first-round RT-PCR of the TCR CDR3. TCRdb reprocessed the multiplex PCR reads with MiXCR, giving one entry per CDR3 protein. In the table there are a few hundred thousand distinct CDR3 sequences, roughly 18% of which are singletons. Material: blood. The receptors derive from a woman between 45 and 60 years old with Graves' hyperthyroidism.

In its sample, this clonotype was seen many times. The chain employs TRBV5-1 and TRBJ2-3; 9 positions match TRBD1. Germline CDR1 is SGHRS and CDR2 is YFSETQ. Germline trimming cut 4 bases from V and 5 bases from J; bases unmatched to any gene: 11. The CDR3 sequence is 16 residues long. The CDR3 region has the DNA TGCGCCAGCAGCCCCGCCTACGGGACAGGGAAAGATACGCAGTATTTT. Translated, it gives CASSPAYGTGKDTQYF.

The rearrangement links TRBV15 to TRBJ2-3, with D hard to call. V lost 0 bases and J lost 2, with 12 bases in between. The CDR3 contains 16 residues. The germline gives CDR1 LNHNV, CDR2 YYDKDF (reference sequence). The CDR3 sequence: CATSRDLAATTDTQYF. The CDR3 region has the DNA TGTGCCACCAGCAGAGATCTTGCGGCGACCACAGATACGCAGTATTTT.

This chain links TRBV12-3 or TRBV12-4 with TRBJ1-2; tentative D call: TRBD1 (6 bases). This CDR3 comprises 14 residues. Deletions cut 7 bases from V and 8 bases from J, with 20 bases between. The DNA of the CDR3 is TGTGCCAGCACCCCGAGGGGGGGTGGAAAAGGCTACACCTTC. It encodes CASTPRGGGKGYTF.

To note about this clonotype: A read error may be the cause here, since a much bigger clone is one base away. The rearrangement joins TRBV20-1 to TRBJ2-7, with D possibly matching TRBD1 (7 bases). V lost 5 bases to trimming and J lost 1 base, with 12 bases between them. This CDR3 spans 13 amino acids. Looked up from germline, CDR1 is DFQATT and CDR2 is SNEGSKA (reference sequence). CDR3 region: CSAGGTASYEQYF. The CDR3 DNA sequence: TGCAGTGCTGGGGGGACAGCGTCCTACGAGCAGTACTTC.

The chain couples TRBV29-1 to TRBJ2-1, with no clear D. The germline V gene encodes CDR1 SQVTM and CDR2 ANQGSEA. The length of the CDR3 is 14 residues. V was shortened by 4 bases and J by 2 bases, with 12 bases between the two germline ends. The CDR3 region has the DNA TGCAGCGTTGGTTCGCGGTTGACCTACAATGAGCAGTTCTTC. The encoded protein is CSVGSRLTYNEQFF.

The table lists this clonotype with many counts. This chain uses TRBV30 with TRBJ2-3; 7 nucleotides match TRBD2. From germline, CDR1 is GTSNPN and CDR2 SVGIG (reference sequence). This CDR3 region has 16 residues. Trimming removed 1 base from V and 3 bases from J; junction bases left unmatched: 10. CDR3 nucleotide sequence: TGTGCCTGGAGTGCGGCAACGGGGGGTCGGACAGATACGCAGTATTTT. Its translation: CAWSAATGGRTDTQYF.

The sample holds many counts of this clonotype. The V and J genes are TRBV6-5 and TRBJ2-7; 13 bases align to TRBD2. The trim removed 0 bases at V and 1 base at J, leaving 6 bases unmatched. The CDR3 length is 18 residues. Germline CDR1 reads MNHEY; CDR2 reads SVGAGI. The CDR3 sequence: CASSYSSPGLAGSYEQYF. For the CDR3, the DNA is TGTGCCAGCAGTTACTCGTCCCCGGGACTAGCGGGGTCCTACGAGCAGTACTTC.

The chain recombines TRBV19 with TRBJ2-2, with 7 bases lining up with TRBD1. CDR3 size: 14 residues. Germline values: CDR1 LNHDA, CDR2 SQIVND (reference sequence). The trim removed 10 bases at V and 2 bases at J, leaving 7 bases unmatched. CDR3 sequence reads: CATIQGSNTGELFF. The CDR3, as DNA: TGTGCCACCATACAGGGGAGCAACACCGGGGAGCTGTTTTTT.

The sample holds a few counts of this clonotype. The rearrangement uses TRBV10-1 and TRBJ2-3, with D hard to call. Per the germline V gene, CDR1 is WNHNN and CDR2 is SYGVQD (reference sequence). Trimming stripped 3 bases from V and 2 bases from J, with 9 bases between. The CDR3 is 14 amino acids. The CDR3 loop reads CASSEGLTTDTQYF. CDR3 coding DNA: TGCGCCAGCAGTGAAGGCCTTACCACAGATACGCAGTATTTT.

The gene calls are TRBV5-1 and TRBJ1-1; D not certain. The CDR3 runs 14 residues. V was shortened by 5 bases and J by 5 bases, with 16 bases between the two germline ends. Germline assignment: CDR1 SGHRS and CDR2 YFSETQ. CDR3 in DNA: TGCGCCAGCAGTCTAGACGGGGAGTATACTGAAGCTTTCTTT. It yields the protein CASSLDGEYTEAFF.

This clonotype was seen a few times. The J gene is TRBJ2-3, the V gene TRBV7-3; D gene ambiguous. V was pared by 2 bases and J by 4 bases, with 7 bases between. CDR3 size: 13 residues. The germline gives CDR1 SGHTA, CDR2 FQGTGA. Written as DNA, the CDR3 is TGTGCCAGCAGCTTAGTGACGCCAGATACGCAGTATTTT. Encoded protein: CASSLVTPDTQYF. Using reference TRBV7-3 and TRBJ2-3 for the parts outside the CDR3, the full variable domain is GAGVSQTPSNKVTEKGKYVELRCDPISGHTALYWYRQSLGQGPEFLIYFQGTGAADDSGLPNDRFFAVRPEGSVSTLKIQRTERGDSAVYLCASSLVTPDTQYFGPGTRLTVL.

CDR3 residues: CASSGGTPIRSQETQYF. CDR3 DNA sequence: TGCGCCAGCAGCGGCGGGACTCCCATCCGATCGCAAGAGACCCAGTACTTC. This sequence joins TRBV5-1 and TRBJ2-5; tentatively, D is TRBD2 (6 bases). This CDR3 is built from 17 residues. V gave up 4 bases and J gave up 2 bases, with 21 bases separating them. Germline V lookup: CDR1 SGHRS, CDR2 YFSETQ.

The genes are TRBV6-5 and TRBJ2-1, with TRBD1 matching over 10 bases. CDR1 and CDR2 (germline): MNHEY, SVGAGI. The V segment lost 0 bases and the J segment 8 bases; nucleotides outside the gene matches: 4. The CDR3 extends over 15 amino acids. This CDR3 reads CASSYSTGGIDEQFF. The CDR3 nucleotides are TGTGCCAGCAGTTACTCGACAGGGGGCATCGATGAGCAGTTCTTC.